Each of the 29 T cell receptor beta chains below was sequenced from the same sample in a study of T cell responses to AZD1222 COVID-19 vaccine. The assay was immunoSEQ multiplex PCR, and TCRdb's table has in-frame clones only and misses some. The repertoire holds some 250,000 clones, with 90% to 95% as singletons. The sample consisted of peripheral blood, taken 28 days after the second AZD1222 dose. The receptors stem from an adult who received the AZD1222 COVID-19 vaccine.

The chain is built from TRBV7-9 and TRBJ2-1, with D perhaps matching TRBD1 (6 bases). Germline V CDR1 and CDR2: SEHNR, FQNEAQ (reference sequence). The germline V and J ends were trimmed by 1 base and 3 bases, with 7 bases remaining between them. The CDR3 loop spans 14 amino acids. Here the CDR3 DNA reads TGTGCCAGCAGCTTAGGGGACATCTACAATGAGCAGTTCTTC. The encoded protein is CASSLGDIYNEQFF.

The rearrangement links TRBV28 to TRBJ1-6; 7 bases line up with TRBD1. The CDR3 contains 14 residues. CDR1 is MDHEN and CDR2 is SYDVKM in the germline V gene. J lost 5 bases, V lost 3 bases, and 1 base had no gene match. The CDR3 DNA reads as TGTGCCAGCAGTTTTGGGACAGATAATTCACCCCTCCACTTT. It yields the protein CASSFGTDNSPLHF.

The chain is built from TRBV3-1 (or the pseudogene TRBV3-2) and TRBJ1-1; D gene unclear. CDR1 is LGHDT, CDR2 YNNKEL, per germline (reference sequence). This CDR3 spans 14 amino acids. V shed 1 base and J shed 5 bases, with 11 bases lying between them. For the CDR3, the DNA is TGTGCCAGCAGCCAAGTAGGCTTCTCGACTGAAGCTTTCTTT. Its protein product is CASSQVGFSTEAFF.

This chain uses TRBV7-2 with TRBJ1-5; no clear D gene. Trimming left V 1 base short and J 4 bases short, with 5 bases between. Germline V gives CDR1 SGHTA, CDR2 FQGNSA. The CDR3 loop spans 13 amino acids. The CDR3 is CASSLDRNQPQHF. The CDR3 DNA reads as TGTGCCAGCAGCTTAGATAGGAATCAGCCCCAGCATTTT.

The V and J genes are TRBV9 and TRBJ2-7, with 9 nucleotides matching TRBD2. Germline CDR1 reads SGDLS; CDR2 reads YYNGEE. The CDR3 contains 16 residues. Trimming cost V 0 bases and J 5 bases; bases outside gene matches: 9. CDR3 sequence: CASSVDPAGGLNEQYF. The CDR3 nucleotides read TGTGCCAGCAGCGTAGACCCAGCGGGGGGTCTAAACGAGCAGTACTTC.

The chain employs TRBV25-1 and TRBJ1-2; D not certain. This CDR3 contains 13 residues. Trimming removed 2 bases from V and 4 bases from J, with 8 bases in between. CDR1 is MGHDK, CDR2 SYGVNS, per germline. CDR3 in amino acids: CASSERTGYGYTF. The CDR3, as DNA: TGTGCCAGCAGTGAAAGGACGGGCTATGGCTACACCTTC.

The DNA of the CDR3 is TGCGCCAGCAGCCAAGTTCGGGGGCAAGATAATGAAAAACTGTTTTTT. As protein: CASSQVRGQDNEKLFF. The genes are TRBV4-1 and TRBJ1-4, with D maybe TRBD1 (6 bases). With 1 base removed from V and 4 bases from J, the gap between germline ends came to 13 bases. Germline CDR1 and CDR2: MGHRA and YSYEKL. This CDR3 spans 16 amino acids.

The J gene is TRBJ2-7, the V gene TRBV24-1; D not resolved. V dropped 4 bases and J dropped 5 bases, with 11 bases sitting between them. CDR3 length: 13 residues. Germline V gene data show CDR1 as KGHDR and CDR2 as SFDVKD. CDR3 bases: TGTGCCACCAGTGACCCCCAGAGAAACGAGCAGTACTTC. It specifies CATSDPQRNEQYF.

V gene TRBV7-8 combines with J gene TRBJ2-7; possibly TRBD1 or TRBD2 for D (6 bases each). V lost 5 bases, J lost 2 bases, and 16 bases lay in between. The germline gives CDR1 SGHVS, CDR2 FQNEAQ. The CDR3 is 15 residues long. The CDR3 nucleotides read TGTGCCAGCAGCCCAGTCCGGGGGCGAGCCTACGAGCAGTACTTC. It yields the protein CASSPVRGRAYEQYF.

This chain joins TRBV2 and TRBJ1-2; D is ambiguous. In germline, CDR1 is SNHLY, CDR2 FYNNEI. The CDR3 has 13 amino acids. V shed 7 bases and J shed 5 bases, with 14 bases lying between them. The CDR3 reads CASISDLGYGYTF. DNA for the CDR3: TGTGCCAGCATTTCGGACCTCGGGTATGGCTACACCTTC.

This clone was picked up one time. For the CDR3, the DNA is TGTGCCAGCAGCTTAGTATCGGGAGGGTCAGATACGCAGTATTTT. Translating it yields CASSLVSGGSDTQYF. The rearrangement uses TRBV7-2 and TRBJ2-3; 8 bases line up with TRBD2. The CDR3 length is 15 residues. The V and J ends lost 1 base and 4 bases, in that order; junction bases with no gene match: 4. Germline V gene lookup returns CDR1 SGHTA and CDR2 FQGNSA.

The rearrangement uses TRBV3-1 (or the pseudogene TRBV3-2) and TRBJ1-5, with a possible D match to TRBD1 (5 bases). The V and J ends lost 1 base and 5 bases respectively, with 12 bases between them. CDR1 LGHDT and CDR2 YNNKEL come from the germline V gene (reference sequence). The length of the CDR3 is 15 residues. The CDR3 sequence is CASSQAGQGHQPQHF. The CDR3 DNA reads TGTGCCAGCAGCCAAGCTGGCCAGGGCCATCAGCCCCAGCATTTT.

This chain uses TRBV6-5 with TRBJ2-4, with D possibly matching TRBD1 (5 bases). CDR1 MNHEY and CDR2 SVGAGI come from the germline V gene. V was clipped by 3 bases and J by 6 bases, with 9 bases between them. CDR3 length equals 13 residues. The CDR3 here is CASSYDQGNIQYF. The CDR3 DNA reads TGTGCCAGCAGTTATGACCAGGGAAACATTCAGTACTTC.

The rearrangement joins TRBV6-4 to TRBJ1-2, with TRBD1 as a possible D gene (5 bases). V shed 3 bases and J shed 4 bases, with 9 bases lying between them. CDR1 and CDR2 (germline): MRHNA, SNTAGT. This CDR3 contains 13 residues. The CDR3 sequence is CASSEGVGYGYTF. The CDR3 DNA follows: TGTGCCAGCAGTGAGGGGGTCGGCTATGGCTACACCTTC.

This chain links TRBV5-5 with TRBJ1-5; D remains unclear. Germline lookup yields CDR1 SGHKS and CDR2 YYEKEE (reference sequence). The V and J ends lost 0 bases and 5 bases respectively, with 12 bases between them. The CDR3 covers 15 residues. In DNA, the CDR3 is TGTGCCAGCAGCTTGGGACCAACCCTCCATCAGCCCCAGCATTTT. This encodes CASSLGPTLHQPQHF.

CDR3 sequence: CASSSSNGGEKLFF. CDR3 DNA sequence: TGTGCCAGCTCCTCTTCGAATGGGGGGGAAAAACTGTTTTTT. The chain has TRBV7-9 and TRBJ1-4; the D gene is possibly TRBD1 (5 bases). The CDR3 is 14 amino acids. CDR1 is SEHNR and CDR2 is FQNEAQ in the germline V gene (reference sequence). Trimming left V 8 bases short and J 8 bases short, with 18 bases between. The full variable domain, completed using reference TRBV7-9 and TRBJ1-4, is DTGVSQNPRHKITKRGQNVTFRCDPISEHNRLYWYRQTLGQGPEFLTYFQNEAQLEKSRLLSDRFSAERPKGSFSTLEIQRTEQGDSAMYLCASSSSNGGEKLFFGSGTQLSVL.

The chain links TRBV19 to TRBJ2-3, with D hard to call. Germline values: CDR1 LNHDA, CDR2 SQIVND (reference sequence). Trimming cost V 5 bases and J 0 bases, with 9 bases left between them. This CDR3 is 14 amino acids long. CDR3 coding DNA: TGTGCCAGTAGTCTTGGGCCTAGCACAGATACGCAGTATTTT. Translated: CASSLGPSTDTQYF.

The sample holds one count of this clone. This chain links TRBV10-3 with TRBJ2-7; no definite D call. V was shortened by 0 bases and J by 0 bases, with 9 bases between the two germline ends. CDR3 size: 15 residues. Per the germline V gene, CDR1 is ENHRY and CDR2 is SYGVKD. CDR3 loop: CAISESSGSSYEQYF. CDR3 DNA sequence: TGTGCCATCAGTGAGTCATCGGGCAGCTCCTACGAGCAGTACTTC.

V usage is TRBV4-3 and J usage is TRBJ2-7; possibly TRBD1 for D (6 bases). V was shortened by 4 bases and J by 7 bases, with 14 bases between the two germline ends. This CDR3 is built from 13 residues. Germline V CDR1 and CDR2: LGHNA, YSLEER. CDR3 region: CASSRLQGEEQYF. In DNA, the CDR3 is TGCGCCAGCAGCCGCCTACAGGGTGAAGAGCAGTACTTC.

This clone has just one count. The gene calls are TRBV7-2 and TRBJ1-5; D remains unclear. The CDR3 is 12 amino acids. V lost 6 bases, J lost 6 bases, and 9 bases lay in between. Germline CDR1 SGHTA, CDR2 FQGNSA. CDR3 DNA sequence: TGTGCCAGCAGGAAGGTGGGTCAGCCCCAGCATTTT. It encodes CASRKVGQPQHF.

This chain links TRBV28 with TRBJ2-2, with 9 bases lining up with TRBD1. V shed 7 bases, J shed 4 bases, and the junction held 4 bases outside the gene matches. In germline, CDR1 is MDHEN, CDR2 SYDVKM. The CDR3 loop spans 14 amino acids. Here the CDR3 DNA reads TGTGCCAGCACACAGGGGGCTCCCACCGGGGAGCTGTTTTTT. This translates into CASTQGAPTGELFF.

The V and J genes are TRBV2 and TRBJ2-2; no definite D call. Germline V lookup: CDR1 SNHLY, CDR2 FYNNEI. V lost 7 bases and J lost 8, with 14 bases in between. The CDR3 covers 13 residues. The CDR3 spells CASTPGVGGELFF. The DNA of the CDR3 is TGTGCCAGCACCCCGGGTGTAGGGGGGGAGCTGTTTTTT.

The rearrangement uses TRBV2 and TRBJ1-1; D unclear. The germline CDR1 and CDR2 sequences are SNHLY and FYNNEI. V was cut by 8 bases and J by 10 bases, with 26 bases left in between. The CDR3 has 15 residues. In nucleotides, the CDR3 is TGTGCCAGCGACGCCCAGTTGGCCTCTTACGGCGCAGCTTTCTTT. Translated, it gives CASDAQLASYGAAFF.

J is TRBJ2-7 and V is TRBV5-1; 9 bases map to TRBD1. After removal of 4 bases from V and 4 bases from J, the junction contained 6 bases not matched to a gene. Germline V gene lookup returns CDR1 SGHRS and CDR2 YFSETQ. The CDR3 consists of 14 residues. CDR3 nucleotide sequence: TGCGCCAGCAGCCGCCGGGACAGGGCTTACGAGCAGTACTTC. It specifies CASSRRDRAYEQYF.

The chain employs TRBV28 and TRBJ1-2; TRBD1 matches 9 bases. The CDR3 has 13 residues. V lost 4 bases and J lost 7; bases outside the gene matches: 4. The V gene's germline CDR1 is MDHEN and CDR2 SYDVKM. Here the CDR3 reads CASSYGDRAGYTF. CDR3 nucleotide sequence: TGTGCCAGCAGTTACGGGGACAGGGCTGGCTACACCTTC.

This sequence joins TRBV11-2 and TRBJ1-1; D gene ambiguous. CDR1 and CDR2 (germline): SGHAT, FQNNGV. This CDR3 region has 15 residues. Trimming took off 0 bases at V and 0 bases at J, with 8 bases between the two ends. Here the CDR3 reads CASSLDPSLNTEAFF. Written as DNA, the CDR3 is TGTGCCAGCAGCTTAGATCCCAGCCTGAACACTGAAGCTTTCTTT.

The chain is built from TRBV28 and TRBJ2-7, with TRBD2 identical over 13 bases. The V and J ends lost 10 bases and 4 bases, in that order; junction bases with no gene match: 19. Germline loops: CDR1 MDHEN, CDR2 SYDVKM. The CDR3 length is 18 residues. The CDR3 region has the DNA TGTGCCATAGGAGAGGGGCCAGGTGGGACTAGCGGGAAATACGAGCAGTACTTC. Encoded protein: CAIGEGPGGTSGKYEQYF.

The V gene is TRBV3-1 (or the pseudogene TRBV3-2), the J gene TRBJ2-4, with TRBD2 as a possible D gene (5 bases). Germline CDR1 is LGHDT and CDR2 is YNNKEL (reference sequence). This CDR3 contains 13 residues. V was clipped by 3 bases and J by 6 bases, with 9 bases between them. As DNA, the CDR3 is TGTGCCAGCAGCCAGCGTCGGGGAAACATTCAGTACTTC. Its protein product is CASSQRRGNIQYF.

The rearrangement uses TRBV11-2 and TRBJ1-4; perhaps TRBD1 as D (6 bases). V dropped 1 base and J dropped 0 bases, with 12 bases sitting between them. This CDR3 contains 17 residues. Germline V lookup: CDR1 SGHAT, CDR2 FQNNGV. The CDR3 DNA follows: TGTGCCAGCAGCTTAGGGCAGGAGGGGGCAACTAATGAAAAACTGTTTTTT. Amino acids: CASSLGQEGATNEKLFF.